These T cell receptor beta chains were read from a single sample in a study of blood T cell repertoires in COVID-19. The protocol was immunoSEQ multiplex PCR, while the TCRdb copy is restricted to in-frame clones and leaves out a portion. Among about 170,000 clones, 88% were seen once, and the ten largest hold roughly 26%. The specimen was peripheral blood. These receptors all stem from a man aged 55-75 years with acute or convalescent COVID-19. The CDR3 runs from the conserved cysteine through the conserved F or W. D genes are given only for firm matches. Rows may omit the clone size; those that give it use once, few, many or a size class.

D	size	J	V	CDR3
.	.	TRBJ1-5	TRBV6-6	CASIRDINQPQHF
.	.	TRBJ1-1	TRBV19	CASSRREGTEAFF
.	once	TRBJ2-2	TRBV7-6	CASSLEIQGITGELFF
.	.	TRBJ2-2	TRBV6-2/TRBV6-3	CASSYLQGRTGELFF
TRBD1	.	TRBJ2-5	TRBV9	CASSPGQEPFKETQYF
.	.	TRBJ1-5	TRBV27	CASSLGRGWGNQPQHF
TRBD1	.	TRBJ1-2	TRBV6-5	CASSETGGNYGYTF
TRBD1	.	TRBJ2-1	TRBV14	CASSQGDRGRLSEQFF
.	.	TRBJ1-4	TRBV28	CASSFGEEKLFF
TRBD2	.	TRBJ2-1	TRBV10-2	CASTDGRGGRNEQFF
TRBD2	.	TRBJ2-5	TRBV6-5	CATTLERGGQETQYF
TRBD1	.	TRBJ2-7	TRBV5-1	CASSPGRDSSSYEQYF
.	.	TRBJ1-2	TRBV5-1	CASSLQGDYGYTF
TRBD1	.	TRBJ2-1	TRBV5-4	CASSFDRGPYNEQFF
TRBD1	.	TRBJ1-6	TRBV19	CASSMGQGNSPLHF
.	.	TRBJ2-7	TRBV6-6	CASSRVPASTEQYF
TRBD1	few	TRBJ1-2	TRBV14	CASSQRGQAGGYGYTF
TRBD1	once	TRBJ1-2	TRBV19	CASSKVPDRRYGYTF
.	.	TRBJ1-1	TRBV5-1	CASSFDNDRGAFF
.	.	TRBJ2-3	TRBV15	CATSRRTAYGTDTQYF
.	.	TRBJ1-5	TRBV27	CASSTGRDNQPQHF
TRBD2	.	TRBJ2-5	TRBV15	CATSRGGAEQETQYF
TRBD2	.	TRBJ2-2	TRBV5-6	CASRRTSGGPPGELFF
.	.	TRBJ1-4	TRBV2	CASSGTVATNEKLFF
TRBD1	once	TRBJ2-3	TRBV5-4	CASSLRTGSDTQYF
TRBD1	.	TRBJ2-5	TRBV30	CAWSVGQNKKTQYF
.	.	TRBJ2-5	TRBV19	CASSVAGRRETQYF
TRBD1	once	TRBJ2-5	TRBV29-1	CSVRQGGQETQYF
.	few	TRBJ1-3	TRBV9	CASSVAIDSGNTIYF
.	.	TRBJ1-2	TRBV6-5	CASSGGFYGYTF
TRBD1	few	TRBJ1-6	TRBV7-3	CASSFTGESPLHF
.	once	TRBJ2-1	TRBV2	CASSAFRGDNEQFF
.	.	TRBJ1-5	TRBV27	CASSRLGGQPQHF
.	.	TRBJ1-5	TRBV28	CASTEGGGNQPQHF
.	.	TRBJ2-1	TRBV7-9	CASSLARTENEQFF
.	.	TRBJ1-5	TRBV7-2	CASSSYSQPQHF
TRBD1	.	TRBJ1-4	TRBV10-3	CAISVNRGNEKLFF
.	.	TRBJ1-2	TRBV12-3/TRBV12-4	CASSLRGGYGYTF
.	few	TRBJ1-3	TRBV24-1	CATSDSGSVDTIYF
TRBD2	.	TRBJ2-5	TRBV7-2	CASSTRLAGVGETQYF
TRBD1	few	TRBJ2-1	TRBV24-1	CATSDLPGQGVYNEQFF
.	.	TRBJ2-3	TRBV9	CASSVGTITDTQYF
TRBD1	.	TRBJ1-2	TRBV5-1	CASSLGRGPDYGYTF
.	.	TRBJ1-2	TRBV9	CASSATVEGYGYTF
TRBD2	.	TRBJ2-4	TRBV19	CASKGLAASIQYF
TRBD1	.	TRBJ2-7	TRBV19	CASSTGQSLFYEQYF
TRBD1	.	TRBJ1-2	TRBV5-5	CASSLPDRGPEGYTF
.	.	TRBJ1-1	TRBV11-3	CASSQEGNTEAFF
TRBD2	.	TRBJ2-5	TRBV12-3/TRBV12-4	CASRAGVKETQYF
TRBD1	.	TRBJ2-1	TRBV6-5	CASSYPGQGGNEQFF
TRBD2	.	TRBJ2-7	TRBV19	CASSVSSGIVSYEQYF
.	.	TRBJ1-1	TRBV24-1	CATSDTGYTEAFF
.	.	TRBJ2-3	TRBV7-3	CASSLGFSTDTQYF
.	.	TRBJ2-2	TRBV4-1	CASSQDRRGVNTGELFF
TRBD1	.	TRBJ2-3	TRBV7-3	CASSFTRDRGSDTQYF
.	.	TRBJ2-1	TRBV7-2	CASSFRRARRGFF
.	.	TRBJ2-7	TRBV7-9	CASSITGSSYEQYF